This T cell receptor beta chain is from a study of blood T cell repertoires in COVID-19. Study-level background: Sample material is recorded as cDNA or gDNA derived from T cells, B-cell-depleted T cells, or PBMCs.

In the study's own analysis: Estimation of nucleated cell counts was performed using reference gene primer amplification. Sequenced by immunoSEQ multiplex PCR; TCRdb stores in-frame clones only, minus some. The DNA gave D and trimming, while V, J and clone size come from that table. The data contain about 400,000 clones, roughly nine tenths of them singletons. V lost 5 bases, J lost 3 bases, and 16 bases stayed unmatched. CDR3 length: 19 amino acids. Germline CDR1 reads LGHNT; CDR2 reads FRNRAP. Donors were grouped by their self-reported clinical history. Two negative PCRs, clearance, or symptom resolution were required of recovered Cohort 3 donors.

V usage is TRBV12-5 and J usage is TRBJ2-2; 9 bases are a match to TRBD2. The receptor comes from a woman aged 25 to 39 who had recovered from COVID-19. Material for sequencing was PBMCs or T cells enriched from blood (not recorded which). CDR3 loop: CASGLTGLARDVDTGELFF. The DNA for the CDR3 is TGTGCTAGTGGTCTTACGGGACTAGCAAGGGATGTTGACACCGGGGAGCTGTTTTTT.